What follows are 13 T cell receptor beta chains derived from one specimen sequenced in a study of PD-1 blockade in classical Hodgkin lymphoma. Data came from immunoSEQ multiplex PCR; TCRdb stores just in-frame clones and leaves some out. The data contain 98,000 or so clones, 80% to 90% of them singletons. Autologous stem cell transplantation was followed by relapse in every patient, and brentuximab vedotin exposure varied. The specimen was peripheral blood mononuclear cells (PBMCs), collected before the second cycle of nivolumab. The receptors were sampled from a human donor with classical Hodgkin lymphoma.

This chain links TRBV6-5 with TRBJ1-2; D ambiguous. Germline-derived CDR1 and CDR2 are MNHEY and SVGAGI. The V end lost 7 bases, the J end lost 8 bases, and 17 bases lay between the germline ends. CDR3 length equals 13 residues. This CDR3 reads CASIAVGDKGYTF. CDR3 bases: TGTGCCAGCATCGCGGTCGGGGATAAGGGCTACACCTTC.

The chain has TRBV5-5 and TRBJ2-3; D call uncertain. The CDR3 totals 16 residues. CDR1 is SGHKS, CDR2 YYEKEE, per germline (reference sequence). Trimming pared 0 bases from V and 0 bases from J, leaving 11 bases between. The CDR3 DNA reads TGTGCCAGCAGCTTGGATATTGGAGACAGCACAGATACGCAGTATTTT. It yields the protein CASSLDIGDSTDTQYF.

The chain recombines TRBV2 with TRBJ2-7, with TRBD1 as a possible D gene (5 bases). The V end lost 4 bases, the J end lost 5 bases, and 9 bases lay between the germline ends. Germline loops: CDR1 SNHLY, CDR2 FYNNEI. This CDR3 has 12 amino acids. The CDR3 region is CASSGQLNEQYF. CDR3 in DNA: TGTGCCAGCAGTGGACAGCTCAACGAGCAGTACTTC.

V is TRBV27 and J is TRBJ1-2; the D is unclear. The CDR3 is 14 residues long. The V end was cut by 2 bases, the J end by 6 bases, with 13 bases between. The germline V gene has CDR1 MNHEY and CDR2 SMNVEV (reference sequence). CDR3 sequence: CASSLKYGVDGYTF. In DNA form, the CDR3 reads TGTGCCAGCAGTTTAAAGTACGGGGTGGATGGCTACACCTTC.

This chain joins TRBV28 and TRBJ1-6, with 7 bases fitting TRBD1. The V gene's germline CDR1 is MDHEN and CDR2 SYDVKM. V dropped 2 bases and J dropped 15; count of bases not matched to a gene: 13. The CDR3 is 15 residues long. DNA for the CDR3: TGTGCCAGCAGTTTAATACAGGGGTTCAGGTTGGTCCTCCACTTT. Protein: CASSLIQGFRLVLHF.

The chain has TRBV15 and TRBJ2-7; D ambiguous. Germline assignment: CDR1 LNHNV and CDR2 YYDKDF (reference sequence). Trimming left V 0 bases short and J 5 bases short, with 14 bases between. This CDR3 comprises 15 residues. This chain's CDR3 is CATSREGRIFDEQYF. Here the CDR3 DNA reads TGTGCCACCAGCAGAGAGGGCAGGATATTCGACGAGCAGTACTTC.

This clone came up once. The rearrangement links TRBV6-5 to TRBJ2-1, with D hard to call. CDR1 is MNHEY, CDR2 SVGAGI, per germline. The CDR3 length is 11 residues. Trimming took 6 bases from V and 10 from J, leaving 10 bases between them. The CDR3 sequence is CASRKDIEQFF. The CDR3 DNA follows: TGTGCCAGCAGAAAGGATATAGAGCAGTTCTTC.

CDR3 in amino acids: CASSQEVVTGELFF. CDR3 in DNA: TGCGCCAGCAGCCAAGAGGTGGTCACCGGGGAGCTGTTTTTT. This chain connects TRBV4-3 to TRBJ2-2, with unresolved D. CDR1 and CDR2 from the germline V gene are LGHNA and YSLEER. V was shortened by 0 bases and J by 4 bases, with 6 bases between the two germline ends. CDR3 length: 14 residues.

The V gene is TRBV5-1, the J gene TRBJ1-4; a possible D gene is TRBD1 (6 bases). CDR1 and CDR2 from the germline V gene are SGHRS and YFSETQ. Between the trimmed V and J ends, which lost 5 bases and 0 bases, there was a span of 8 bases. The CDR3 is 14 amino acids. CDR3 coding DNA: TGCGCCAGCAGGCGACAGGCAACTAATGAAAAACTGTTTTTT. Protein sequence: CASRRQATNEKLFF.

CDR3 coding DNA: TGTGCCAGCAGTGATTCCGTCTACGAGCAGTACTTC. Translated: CASSDSVYEQYF. The chain carries TRBV6-6 and TRBJ2-7; unclear D gene. Germline-derived CDR1 and CDR2 are MNHNY and SVGAGI (reference sequence). V was trimmed by 5 bases and J by 3 bases, leaving 8 bases between them. The CDR3 has 12 amino acids.

The chain couples TRBV5-4 to TRBJ1-1; TRBD1 might be the D (5 bases). The V gene lost 1 base and the J gene lost 3 bases, with 13 bases spanning the gap. In germline, CDR1 is SGHNT, CDR2 YYREEE (reference sequence). This CDR3 contains 15 residues. The CDR3 region has the DNA TGTGCCAGCAGCTTGCCCCACGGGACCTACACTGAAGCTTTCTTT. This translates into CASSLPHGTYTEAFF.

The chain combines TRBV18 with TRBJ2-1, with D maybe TRBD2 (7 bases). The V end lost 0 bases, the J end lost 6 bases, and 15 bases lay between the germline ends. The CDR3 runs to 16 residues. Germline V gene sequence: CDR1 KGHSH, CDR2 LQKENI. The DNA of the CDR3 is TGTGCCAGCTCACCACCGGGGGCGGGAGCGATCAATGAGCAGTTCTTC. It codes for CASSPPGAGAINEQFF.

The chain joins TRBV14 to TRBJ1-2; maybe TRBD1 (6 bases). Per the germline V gene, CDR1 is SGHDN and CDR2 is FVKESK. CDR3 length: 12 amino acids. V was pared by 8 bases and J by 3 bases, with 10 bases between. For the CDR3, the DNA is TGTGCCAGCTCACGACAGGACTATGGCTACACCTTC. Amino acid sequence: CASSRQDYGYTF.